The 30 T cell receptor beta chains in this list originate from one sample, sequenced in a study of T-cell reconstitution after alpha-beta-depleted transplantation in children. Preparation of the TCRbeta library used unique molecular identifiers. Via MiXCR, TCRdb re-called the PCR reads, giving one row per CDR3 protein. The sample holds roughly 590,000 distinct CDR3 sequences, 16% seen once. The specimen was PBMCs from the stem cell graft donor, collected from the stem cell graft. These receptors were collected from a human donor who donated a stem cell graft to a child with acute myeloid leukemia.

The genes are TRBV2 and TRBJ2-7; no clear D gene. The length of the CDR3 is 10 residues. Per the germline V gene, CDR1 is SNHLY and CDR2 is FYNNEI. The V gene lost 5 bases and the J gene lost 6 bases, with 5 bases spanning the gap. DNA of the CDR3: TGTGCCAGCAGTTTGGGCGAGCAGTACGTC. Its protein product is CASSLGEQYV.

This clonotype appeared a few times. The chain is built from TRBV12-3 or TRBV12-4 and TRBJ2-5, with a tentative D call TRBD2 (5 bases). Trimming cost V 5 bases and J 5 bases, with 18 bases left between them. This CDR3 is 15 amino acids long. As DNA, the CDR3 is TGTGCCAGCAGTAATGACCGTTCCTCGGGGGAGACCCAGTACTTC. It codes for CASSNDRSSGETQYF.

This clonotype showed up just a few times. This rearrangement joins TRBV7-9 to TRBJ2-5; 7 nucleotides match TRBD1. Germline trimming cut 5 bases from V and 5 bases from J; bases unmatched to any gene: 8. Germline CDR1 reads SEHNR; CDR2 reads FQNEAQ (reference sequence). The CDR3 spans 14 residues. For the CDR3, the DNA is TGTGCCAGCAGCCCAGGGGGAGTTGCGGAGACCCAGTACTTC. This codes for CASSPGGVAETQYF.

In this sample, this clonotype turned up many times. The gene calls are TRBV29-1 and TRBJ2-1; D is possibly TRBD1 (6 bases). Germline V gives CDR1 SQVTM, CDR2 ANQGSEA. CDR3 length equals 15 residues. Trimming pared 1 base from V and 6 bases from J, leaving 16 bases between. The CDR3 sequence is CSVEAGTGIGNEQFF. Written as DNA, the CDR3 is TGCAGCGTTGAAGCGGGTACAGGGATTGGCAATGAGCAGTTCTTC.

This clonotype was seen at least ten times. The chain joins TRBV7-2 to TRBJ2-7, with TRBD2 matching over 8 bases. The CDR3 runs 14 residues. V lost 5 bases and J lost 5; bases outside the gene matches: 8. Looked up from germline, CDR1 is SGHTA and CDR2 is FQGNSA. The CDR3 sequence is CASSQTGTRHEQYF. As DNA, the CDR3 is TGTGCCAGCAGCCAAACCGGGACTAGACACGAGCAGTACTTC.

The genes are TRBV20-1 and TRBJ2-2, with D hard to call. V was cut by 3 bases and J by 4 bases, with 12 bases left in between. The length of the CDR3 is 14 residues. Germline assignment: CDR1 DFQATT and CDR2 SNEGSKA (reference sequence). As DNA, the CDR3 is TGCAGTGCTAGGGCCACAGATTCCACCGGGGAGCTGTTTTTT. This codes for CSARATDSTGELFF.

This clonotype was recorded at least ten times. The chain is built from TRBV20-1 and TRBJ2-5, with TRBD1 identical over 11 bases. J gave up 5 bases and V 3 bases, and 8 bases lay outside the gene matches. Germline V gene lookup returns CDR1 DFQATT and CDR2 SNEGSKA (reference sequence). The CDR3 has 15 residues. The CDR3 DNA reads TGCAGTGCTAGTGAGCGGACAGGGGGCTGGGAGACCCAGTACTTC. This encodes CSASERTGGWETQYF.

This clonotype was seen repeatedly, ten times or more. The chain recombines TRBV20-1 with TRBJ2-5; 7 bases match TRBD1. V gave up 5 bases and J gave up 10 bases; unmatched junction bases: 16. The CDR3 extends over 14 amino acids. Germline V lookup: CDR1 DFQATT, CDR2 SNEGSKA (reference sequence). The CDR3 loop is CSAPKPGQAEDQYF. CDR3 in DNA: TGCAGTGCTCCGAAACCTGGACAGGCTGAAGACCAGTACTTC.

This clonotype was counted ten times or more. The genes are TRBV20-1 and TRBJ2-7; D unresolved. The CDR3 spans 12 residues. Germline-derived CDR1 and CDR2 are DFQATT and SNEGSKA (reference sequence). V was trimmed by 2 bases and J by 6 bases, leaving 11 bases between them. Here the CDR3 reads CSARSGSVEQYF. The CDR3 DNA sequence: TGCAGTGCTAGATCTGGGTCGGTCGAGCAGTACTTC.

The table lists this clonotype with many counts. This chain joins TRBV20-1 and TRBJ2-2, with 7 bases aligning to TRBD1. In germline, CDR1 is DFQATT, CDR2 SNEGSKA (reference sequence). Trimming at V came to 4 bases and at J to 2 bases, leaving 10 bases not matched to a gene. This CDR3 comprises 16 residues. In DNA form, the CDR3 reads TGCAGTGCTACCGATCGGACAGGAGACAACACCGGGGAGCTGTTTTTT. Amino acid sequence: CSATDRTGDNTGELFF.

The chain combines TRBV15 with TRBJ1-5; D is perhaps TRBD1 (6 bases). The CDR3 is 17 residues long. V was cut by 5 bases and J by 2 bases, with 19 bases left in between. Germline V gene data show CDR1 as LNHNV and CDR2 as YYDKDF (reference sequence). CDR3 in DNA: TGTGCCACCAGCCGGCTTTACACAGGGAATGGCAATCAGCCCCAGCATTTT. This codes for CATSRLYTGNGNQPQHF. Drawing the rest from reference TRBV15 and TRBJ1-5, the complete variable domain is DAMVIQNPRYQVTQFGKPVTLSCSQTLNHNVMYWYQQKSSQAPKLLFHYYDKDFNNEADTPDNFQSRRPNTSFCFLDIRSPGLGDTAMYLCATSRLYTGNGNQPQHFGDGTRLSIL.

As regards this clonotype: One base away lies a much larger clone, so this may be a sequencing read error. The conserved final phenylalanine or tryptophan is absent from the CDR3, which likely points to a read error. J is TRBJ2-7 and V is TRBV9; D is possibly TRBD1 (6 bases). CDR1 is SGDLS and CDR2 is YYNGEE in the germline V gene. This CDR3 has 14 residues. Trimming removed 3 bases from V and 2 bases from J, with 12 bases in between. CDR3 nucleotide sequence: TGTGCCAGCAGCGAATGGGACAATACCTACGAGCAGTACTCC. Residues: CASSEWDNTYEQYS.

The rearrangement links TRBV20-1 to TRBJ1-4; D might be TRBD1 (6 bases). Germline V gives CDR1 DFQATT, CDR2 SNEGSKA (reference sequence). There are 15 residues in the CDR3. Trimming pared 0 bases from V and 7 bases from J, leaving 15 bases between. CDR3 sequence (DNA): TGCAGTGCTAGAGATCTAAGGGGGGCGGGTGAAAAACTGTTTTTT. The encoded protein is CSARDLRGAGEKLFF.

The J gene is TRBJ1-2, the V gene TRBV28, with D maybe TRBD1 (5 bases). CDR3 length: 14 amino acids. CDR1 is MDHEN, CDR2 SYDVKM, per germline. Trimming removed 2 bases at V and 3 bases at J, with 10 bases between. CDR3 coding DNA: TGTGCCAGCAGTTTACCAGGGTCGGACTATGGCTACACCTTC. Its protein product is CASSLPGSDYGYTF.

This clonotype has only a few counts. This chain connects TRBV4-3 to TRBJ1-5; no firm D call. Between the trimmed V and J ends, which lost 0 bases and 1 base, there was a span of 7 bases. The CDR3 contains 15 residues. CDR1 LGHNA and CDR2 YSLEER come from the germline V gene. The CDR3 spells CASSQEGRSNQPQHF. CDR3 bases: TGCGCCAGCAGCCAAGAGGGTCGAAGCAATCAGCCCCAGCATTTT.

This clonotype was detected ten times or more. The rearrangement uses TRBV7-2 and TRBJ2-1; D may correspond to TRBD1 or TRBD2 (6 bases each). Germline loops: CDR1 SGHTA, CDR2 FQGNSA. The CDR3 runs to 15 residues. Between the trimmed V and J ends, which lost 5 bases and 6 bases, there was a span of 17 bases. This CDR3 is CASSPEWGALNEQFF. CDR3 coding DNA: TGTGCCAGCAGCCCAGAGTGGGGGGCCCTCAATGAGCAGTTCTTC. Based on the CDR3 plus reference TRBV7-2 and TRBJ2-1, the full variable domain is GAGVSQSPSNKVTEKGKDVELRCDPISGHTALYWYRQSLGQGLEFLIYFQGNSAPDKSGLPSDRFSAERTGGSVSTLTIQRTQQEDSAVYLCASSPEWGALNEQFFGPGTRLTVL.

The chain couples TRBV5-1 to TRBJ2-7; D may be TRBD2 (6 bases). The CDR3 extends over 15 amino acids. Germline lookup yields CDR1 SGHRS and CDR2 YFSETQ. Trimming cost V 0 bases and J 7 bases, with 17 bases left between them. DNA of the CDR3: TGCGCCAGCAGCTTGGAGGCGGGGCAGGTTCGAGAGCAGTACTTC. This translates into CASSLEAGQVREQYF.

This clonotype came up many times. The chain carries TRBV29-1 and TRBJ1-2; 8 bases match TRBD1. V trimming: 5 bases; J trimming: 1 base; junction bases outside the gene matches: 3. This CDR3 is 13 amino acids long. The V gene's germline CDR1 is SQVTM and CDR2 ANQGSEA. CDR3 DNA: TGCAGCGTTCCAGGGGGCCTTAACTATGGCTACACCTTC. Translating it yields CSVPGGLNYGYTF.

This clonotype has just a few counts. J is TRBJ2-7 and V is TRBV21-1; TRBD1 is the table's D call, not checked against the DNA. TRBV21-1 is described as a pseudogene. The CDR3 extends over 14 amino acids. This chain's CDR3 is CASSKVPQGYEQYV. The CDR3 DNA follows: TGTGCCAGCAGCAAAGTCCCACAGGGTTACGAGCAGTACGTC.

Many counts were recorded for this clonotype. The rearrangement links TRBV6-1 to TRBJ2-1, with 7 bases lining up with TRBD2. Germline V gives CDR1 MNHNS, CDR2 SASEGT. The V gene end was trimmed by 7 bases and the J gene end by 0 bases; junction bases not matched to a gene: 6. The CDR3 sequence is 15 residues long. The CDR3 spells CASKWGGGSYNEQFF. The CDR3, as DNA: TGTGCCAGCAAATGGGGCGGGGGCTCCTACAATGAGCAGTTCTTC.

The gene calls are TRBV7-6 and TRBJ2-7; 9 bases fit TRBD1. In germline, CDR1 is SGHVS, CDR2 FNYEAQ. There are 15 residues in the CDR3. J lost 1 base, V lost 4 bases, and 5 bases had no gene match. In DNA, the CDR3 is TGTGCCAGCAGCTCCTCGGACAGGGGATCCTACGAGCAGTACTTC. Residues: CASSSSDRGSYEQYF. The whole variable domain, filled in from reference TRBV7-6 and TRBJ2-7, reads GAGVSQSPRYKVTKRGQDVALRCDPISGHVSLYWYRQALGQGPEFLTYFNYEAQQDKSGLPNDRFSAERPEGSISTLTIQRTEQRDSAMYRCASSSSDRGSYEQYFGPGTRLTVT.

This sequence joins TRBV18 and TRBJ2-7, with D tentatively TRBD1 (6 bases). CDR1 KGHSH and CDR2 LQKENI come from the germline V gene. V gave up 2 bases and J gave up 4 bases, with 9 bases separating them. The CDR3 is 13 residues long. The DNA for the CDR3 is TGTGCCAGCTCACCAGGGGGACATTACGAGCAGTACGTC. Encoded protein: CASSPGGHYEQYV.

At least ten counts were recorded for this clonotype. The CDR3, as DNA: TGCAGCGTTGTACAGGATGGCTACACCTTC. It specifies CSVVQDGYTF. V is TRBV29-1 and J is TRBJ1-2, with D tentatively TRBD1 (5 bases). With 4 bases removed from V and 6 bases from J, the gap between germline ends came to 6 bases. The germline gives CDR1 SQVTM, CDR2 ANQGSEA. CDR3 length: 10 amino acids.

This clonotype was seen a single time. V gene TRBV11-3 combines with J gene TRBJ2-7; no firm D call. The germline V gene has CDR1 SGHNT and CDR2 YENEEA. V was shortened by 5 bases and J by 3 bases, with 17 bases between the two germline ends. The CDR3 has 15 amino acids. In DNA form, the CDR3 reads TGTGCCAGCAGCCCGACTCCGGGCCAAAACTACGAGCAGTACTTC. Translation: CASSPTPGQNYEQYF.

This chain uses TRBV3-1 with TRBJ1-2, with 7 bases aligning to TRBD1. V trimming: 3 bases; J trimming: 5 bases; junction bases outside the gene matches: 6. CDR1 is LGHDT and CDR2 is YNNKEL in the germline V gene (reference sequence). The CDR3 runs to 14 residues. The CDR3 sequence is CASSQTDRLYGYTF. CDR3 nucleotide sequence: TGTGCCAGCAGCCAGACGGACAGGCTATATGGCTACACCTTC.

The chain carries TRBV7-6 and TRBJ2-3; D gene unclear. This CDR3 contains 14 residues. The germline CDR1 and CDR2 sequences are SGHVS and FNYEAQ. V was pared by 2 bases and J by 3 bases, with 9 bases between. This CDR3 is CASSLTGETDTQYF. CDR3 nucleotide sequence: TGTGCCAGCAGCTTAACCGGAGAAACAGATACGCAGTATTTT.

This clonotype was counted at least ten times. The chain uses TRBV20-1 and TRBJ1-3; no reliable D call. The germline V and J ends were trimmed by 5 bases and 4 bases, with 6 bases remaining between them. Germline CDR1 is DFQATT and CDR2 is SNEGSKA (reference sequence). There are 11 residues in the CDR3. The CDR3: CSASQGNTIYF. The CDR3 DNA is TGCAGTGCTTCACAGGGAAACACCATATATTTT.

This clonotype occurred many times. This chain links TRBV5-5 with TRBJ1-6; TRBD1 matches at 8 bases. V lost 2 bases to trimming and J lost 2 bases; unmatched junction nucleotides: 0. This CDR3 has 15 residues. CDR1 SGHKS and CDR2 YYEKEE come from the germline V gene (reference sequence). The CDR3 DNA sequence: TGTGCCAGCAGCTTACAGGGGGCCTATAATTCACCCCTCCACTTT. This translates into CASSLQGAYNSPLHF.

This sequence joins TRBV20-1 and TRBJ2-3; D is perhaps TRBD1 or TRBD2 (5 bases each). The CDR3 length is 15 residues. V shed 2 bases and J shed 2 bases, with 14 bases lying between them. Looked up from germline, CDR1 is DFQATT and CDR2 is SNEGSKA (reference sequence). As DNA, the CDR3 is TGCAGTGCTAGAACCCTTCAGGGACCCACAGATACGCAGTATTTT. This sequence encodes CSARTLQGPTDTQYF.

This clonotype was recorded a few times. This chain joins TRBV4-1 and TRBJ1-3, with unresolved D. CDR1 and CDR2 from the germline V gene are MGHRA and YSYEKL. The ends were cut back, 3 bases at V and 4 bases at J, with 16 bases in the middle. The CDR3 runs to 16 residues. CDR3 sequence reads: CASSQMNVHLGNTIYF. The CDR3 DNA is TGCGCCAGCAGCCAGATGAATGTCCATCTCGGAAACACCATATATTTT.